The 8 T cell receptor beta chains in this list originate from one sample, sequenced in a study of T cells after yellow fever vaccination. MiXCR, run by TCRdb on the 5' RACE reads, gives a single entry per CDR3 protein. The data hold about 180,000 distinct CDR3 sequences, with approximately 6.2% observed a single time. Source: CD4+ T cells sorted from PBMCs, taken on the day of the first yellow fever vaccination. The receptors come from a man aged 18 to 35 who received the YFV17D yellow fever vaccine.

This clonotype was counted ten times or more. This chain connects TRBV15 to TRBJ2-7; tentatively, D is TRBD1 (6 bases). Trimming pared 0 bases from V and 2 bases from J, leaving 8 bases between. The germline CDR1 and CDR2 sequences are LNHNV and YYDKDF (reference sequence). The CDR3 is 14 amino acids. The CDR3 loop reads CATSRDRTAYEQYF. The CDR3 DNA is TGTGCCACCAGCAGAGATCGGACAGCCTACGAGCAGTACTTC.

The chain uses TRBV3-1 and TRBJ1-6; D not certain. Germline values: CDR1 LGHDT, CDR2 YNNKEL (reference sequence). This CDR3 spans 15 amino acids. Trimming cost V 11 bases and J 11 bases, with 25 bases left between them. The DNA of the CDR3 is TGTGCCTCCTCCAAGCAGGTACCGGGGAAACCACCCCTCCACTTT. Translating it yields CASSKQVPGKPPLHF.

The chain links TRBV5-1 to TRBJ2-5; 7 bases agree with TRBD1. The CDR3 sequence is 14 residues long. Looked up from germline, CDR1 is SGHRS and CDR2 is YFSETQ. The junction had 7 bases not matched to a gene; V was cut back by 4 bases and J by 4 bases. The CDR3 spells CASSRDRAPETQYF. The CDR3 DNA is TGCGCCAGCAGCAGAGACAGGGCCCCAGAGACCCAGTACTTC.

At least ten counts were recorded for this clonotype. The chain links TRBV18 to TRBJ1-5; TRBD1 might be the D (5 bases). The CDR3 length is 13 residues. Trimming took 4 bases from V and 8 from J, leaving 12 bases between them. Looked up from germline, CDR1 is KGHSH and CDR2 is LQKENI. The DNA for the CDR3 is TGTGCCAGCTCACTGGGACCAAGGGAGCCCCAGCATTTT. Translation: CASSLGPREPQHF.

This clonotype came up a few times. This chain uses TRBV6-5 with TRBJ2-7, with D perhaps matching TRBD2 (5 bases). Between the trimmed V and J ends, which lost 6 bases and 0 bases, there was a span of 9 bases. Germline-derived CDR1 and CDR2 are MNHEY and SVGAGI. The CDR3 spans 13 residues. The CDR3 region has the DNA TGTGCCAGCAGGGCGGGCCTCTCCTACGAGCAGTACTTC. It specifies CASRAGLSYEQYF.

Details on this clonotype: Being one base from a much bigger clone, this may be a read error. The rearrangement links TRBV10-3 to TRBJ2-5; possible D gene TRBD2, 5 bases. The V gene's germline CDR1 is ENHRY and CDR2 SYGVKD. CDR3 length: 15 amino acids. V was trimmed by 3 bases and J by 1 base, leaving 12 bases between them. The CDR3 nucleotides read TGTGCCATCAGTGACAGGCGAGGAGGCCAAGAGACCCAGTACTTC. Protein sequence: CAISDRRGGQETQYF.

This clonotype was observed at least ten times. CDR3 nucleotide sequence: TGTGCCAGCTCACCACCGGGCACCCAGGAAGGGACCCAGTACTTC. Its protein is CASSPPGTQEGTQYF. The rearrangement uses TRBV18 and TRBJ2-5, with D unclear. Germline-derived CDR1 and CDR2 are KGHSH and LQKENI. The CDR3 length is 15 residues. With 0 bases removed from V and 7 bases from J, the gap between germline ends came to 15 bases.

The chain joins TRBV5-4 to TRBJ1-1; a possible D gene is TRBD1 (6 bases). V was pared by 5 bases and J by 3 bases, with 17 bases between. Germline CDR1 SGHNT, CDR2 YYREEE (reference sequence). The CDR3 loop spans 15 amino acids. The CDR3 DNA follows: TGTGCCAGCAGACTCGGGGGCGGCCGTGACACTGAAGCTTTCTTT. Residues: CASRLGGGRDTEAFF.